This T cell receptor gamma chain was documented in a study of gamma delta lymphoproliferative disorders and STAT genes. The wider study: Delta libraries were made per EuroClonality-NGS working group procedure. The study, taken as a whole, reports: Nearly all major patient gamma and delta clonotypes were public; only a couple of gamma clonotypes were disease-private.

TCRdb re-processed the multiplex PCR reads via CATT. This sample carries thousands of gamma-chain clones, approximately 8% of them seen once, and the ten largest clones take around 3.1%. Within the sample, this clone is medium-sized. The antigen is unknown. The DNA is left out, because the CDR3 cannot be placed on it with certainty; the CDR3 is given as TCRdb lists it. The receptor sequences were amplified from genomic DNA of peripheral blood mononuclear cells. Inclusive of both ends, the CDR3 amounts to 19 amino acids. Called V gene: TRGV11; the J gene was not called. TRGV11 is labeled an ORF, and its function is uncertain. This TCR derives from a human donor in good health. The material sequenced was blood. This chain's CDR3 is CTTVPAGLAPRASHYKKLF.